The rows below give T cell receptor beta chains drawn from one sample of a study of radiation and T cells in renal cell carcinoma. Only in-frame clones appear in the TCRdb table, and some are missing; sequencing was by immunoSEQ multiplex PCR. The top ten hold over 10% of the sample, which has 150,000 or so clones, roughly 86% seen once. Sequenced material: blood, taken from a patient whose treatment included radiotherapy and nephrectomy. Source of these receptors: a woman between 45 and 60 years old with renal cell carcinoma. The CDR3 runs from the conserved cysteine through the conserved F or W. Each record gives: CDR3 DNA, CDR3 protein, clone size, J gene, D gene, V gene. D genes are given only for firm matches. Expanded clones get a size class; other rows say once, few or many, or leave the size out.

CDR3nt: TGCGCCAGCAGCGCGACACAGGGGGCGCCCCCAGATACGCAGTATTTT
CDR3aa: CASSATQGAPPDTQYF
abundance: once
j_gene: TRBJ2-3
d_gene: TRBD1
v_gene: TRBV4-1

CDR3nt: TGTGCCAGCAGCTTGGACAGCATGAACACTGAAGCTTTCTTT
CDR3aa: CASSLDSMNTEAFF
abundance: few
j_gene: TRBJ1-1
d_gene: NA
v_gene: TRBV11-3

CDR3nt: TGTGCCAGCAGCACCGGGCCCTGGGGGGAGACCCAGTACTTC
CDR3aa: CASSTGPWGETQYF
abundance: NA
j_gene: TRBJ2-5
d_gene: NA
v_gene: TRBV14

CDR3nt: TGTGCCAGCAGTGAATGGGGACAGGGAAAGTACGAGCAGTACTTC
CDR3aa: CASSEWGQGKYEQYF
abundance: NA
j_gene: TRBJ2-7
d_gene: TRBD1
v_gene: TRBV6-1

CDR3nt: TGCGCCAGCAGCCAAACCCGGGCCGGGGGAACTGAAGCTTTCTTT
CDR3aa: CASSQTRAGGTEAFF
abundance: NA
j_gene: TRBJ1-1
d_gene: NA
v_gene: TRBV4-1

CDR3nt: TGTGCCAGCAGCCACGGGACGGCGGGAAATGAAAAACTGTTTTTT
CDR3aa: CASSHGTAGNEKLFF
abundance: NA
j_gene: TRBJ1-4
d_gene: NA
v_gene: TRBV4-2

CDR3nt: TGTGCCAGCTCGACGGACAGGGGGGGAATCTATGGCTACACCTTC
CDR3aa: CASSTDRGGIYGYTF
abundance: NA
j_gene: TRBJ1-2
d_gene: TRBD1
v_gene: TRBV18

CDR3nt: TGTGCCACCAGCAGAGTGGCTAGCGGGGTGGGCAACTACGAGCAGTACTTC
CDR3aa: CATSRVASGVGNYEQYF
abundance: NA
j_gene: TRBJ2-7
d_gene: TRBD2
v_gene: TRBV15

CDR3nt: TGTGCCAGTAGTCCCCGCGGCCGGGACGGATCACTCGGGCGCGAGTTCTTC
CDR3aa: CASSPRGRDGSLGREFF
abundance: NA
j_gene: TRBJ2-1
d_gene: NA
v_gene: TRBV19

CDR3nt: TGTGCCAGCAGAACTAGTGATGGGCCCCAGCATTTT
CDR3aa: CASRTSDGPQHF
abundance: once
j_gene: TRBJ1-5
d_gene: NA
v_gene: TRBV4-2

CDR3nt: TGTGCCAGCCGGTTAACGGAGGGGGCGGGTGAGCAGTACTTC
CDR3aa: CASRLTEGAGEQYF
abundance: NA
j_gene: TRBJ2-7
d_gene: NA
v_gene: TRBV2

CDR3nt: TGTGCCAGCAGCTTCCCACAGGGACAAGAGACCCAGTACTTC
CDR3aa: CASSFPQGQETQYF
abundance: NA
j_gene: TRBJ2-5
d_gene: NA
v_gene: TRBV5-4

CDR3nt: TGTGCCAGTAGTCCCGACCAAGACGGGTCGTACGAGCAGTACTTC
CDR3aa: CASSPDQDGSYEQYF
abundance: few
j_gene: TRBJ2-7
d_gene: NA
v_gene: TRBV19

CDR3nt: TGTGCCAGCAGCTTAGAACGTCGGAGGGTTGGCACCGGGGAGCTGTTTTTT
CDR3aa: CASSLERRRVGTGELFF
abundance: NA
j_gene: TRBJ2-2
d_gene: NA
v_gene: TRBV7-2

CDR3nt: TGTGCCAGCGCCATTGAAGGGGAGGCTGAAGCTTTCTTT
CDR3aa: CASAIEGEAEAFF
abundance: NA
j_gene: TRBJ1-1
d_gene: NA
v_gene: TRBV6-1

CDR3nt: TGTGCCAGCAGTGAATCAGGACGATCGGCCTTCTTGTCCAAAAACATTCAGTACTTC
CDR3aa: CASSESGRSAFLSKNIQYF
abundance: NA
j_gene: TRBJ2-4
d_gene: NA
v_gene: TRBV6-1

CDR3nt: TGTGCCAGCCTTAGCGGACCTTCGAACACCGGGGAGCTGTTTTTT
CDR3aa: CASLSGPSNTGELFF
abundance: NA
j_gene: TRBJ2-2
d_gene: NA
v_gene: TRBV19

CDR3nt: TGTGCCAGCAGCTGGCTCAGCCAAGAGACCCAGTACTTC
CDR3aa: CASSWLSQETQYF
abundance: NA
j_gene: TRBJ2-5
d_gene: NA
v_gene: TRBV5-4

CDR3nt: TGTGCCAGCAGCGCCCCCGGGCTAGCGGGTCATACCGGGGAGCTGTTTTTT
CDR3aa: CASSAPGLAGHTGELFF
abundance: once
j_gene: TRBJ2-2
d_gene: TRBD2
v_gene: TRBV9

CDR3nt: TGTGCCAGCAGCCTACAGGTCGCAACTAATGAAAAACTGTTTTTT
CDR3aa: CASSLQVATNEKLFF
abundance: NA
j_gene: TRBJ1-4
d_gene: NA
v_gene: TRBV7-2

CDR3nt: TGTGCCAGCAGTGACGTTCCCAGGGGCCCTGAAGCTTTCTTT
CDR3aa: CASSDVPRGPEAFF
abundance: NA
j_gene: TRBJ1-1
d_gene: NA
v_gene: TRBV2

CDR3nt: TGTGCCTGGACCTTAACGGGAGGACCCCTCCACTTT
CDR3aa: CAWTLTGGPLHF
abundance: NA
j_gene: TRBJ1-6
d_gene: NA
v_gene: TRBV30

CDR3nt: TGTGCCAGCTCACCACCGAGCGGGGGGATCTACAATGAGCAGTTCTTC
CDR3aa: CASSPPSGGIYNEQFF
abundance: NA
j_gene: TRBJ2-1
d_gene: TRBD2
v_gene: TRBV18

CDR3nt: TGTGCCAGTAAGAGACAGGGGGGTGTGAACACTGAAGCTTTCTTT
CDR3aa: CASKRQGGVNTEAFF
abundance: few
j_gene: TRBJ1-1
d_gene: TRBD1
v_gene: TRBV19

CDR3nt: TGTGCCAGCAGCTACTCAGGGATCTTCTTTAATTCACCCCTCCACTTT
CDR3aa: CASSYSGIFFNSPLHF
abundance: NA
j_gene: TRBJ1-6
d_gene: NA
v_gene: TRBV7-3

CDR3nt: TGCACCAGCAACCGAGGACAGGGGGCCCATCAGCCCCAGCATTTT
CDR3aa: CTSNRGQGAHQPQHF
abundance: NA
j_gene: TRBJ1-5
d_gene: NA
v_gene: TRBV1

CDR3nt: TGCGCCAGCGGAATTGGGCGGGGGGGCCAGAATGAGCAGTTCTTC
CDR3aa: CASGIGRGGQNEQFF
abundance: NA
j_gene: TRBJ2-1
d_gene: TRBD2
v_gene: TRBV5-1

CDR3nt: TGTGCCACCAGCAGAGATTTCTCCGGGGAGCTGTTTTTT
CDR3aa: CATSRDFSGELFF
abundance: NA
j_gene: TRBJ2-2
d_gene: NA
v_gene: TRBV15

CDR3nt: TGTGCCAGCAGCCCGCCGGGGACGGCGAACACTGAAGCTTTCTTT
CDR3aa: CASSPPGTANTEAFF
abundance: NA
j_gene: TRBJ1-1
d_gene: NA
v_gene: TRBV14

CDR3nt: TGTGCCACCAGCAAGGAGCGATCAGGGGAGCAGTTCTTC
CDR3aa: CATSKERSGEQFF
abundance: NA
j_gene: TRBJ2-1
d_gene: NA
v_gene: TRBV15

CDR3nt: TGTGCCAGCAGCCGCGGGACAGAAAACACCGGGGAGCTGTTTTTT
CDR3aa: CASSRGTENTGELFF
abundance: once
j_gene: TRBJ2-2
d_gene: NA
v_gene: TRBV7-9

CDR3nt: TGTGCCATCACGGAGGGACAGGGAGTCTACTACGAGCAGTACTTC
CDR3aa: CAITEGQGVYYEQYF
abundance: NA
j_gene: TRBJ2-7
d_gene: TRBD1
v_gene: TRBV10-3

CDR3nt: TGCGCCAGCAGACAGGGGCGCGGCACTGAAGCTTTCTTT
CDR3aa: CASRQGRGTEAFF
abundance: NA
j_gene: TRBJ1-1
d_gene: TRBD1
v_gene: TRBV10-1

CDR3nt: TGTGCCAGCAGCCAAGGGGCGAGCTCCTATAATTCACCCCTCCACTTT
CDR3aa: CASSQGASSYNSPLHF
abundance: NA
j_gene: TRBJ1-6
d_gene: NA
v_gene: TRBV4-2

CDR3nt: TGTGCCAGCAGTTTATCTTGGACAAGCTATGGCTACACCTTC
CDR3aa: CASSLSWTSYGYTF
abundance: once
j_gene: TRBJ1-2
d_gene: NA
v_gene: TRBV27

CDR3nt: TGTGCCAGCACCCCAACCCCGGGCGGCCACACTGAAGCTTTCTTT
CDR3aa: CASTPTPGGHTEAFF
abundance: NA
j_gene: TRBJ1-1
d_gene: NA
v_gene: TRBV6-6

CDR3nt: TGTGCCAGCAGCTCCACTATAGGGGGACTTGAAGCTTTCTTT
CDR3aa: CASSSTIGGLEAFF
abundance: NA
j_gene: TRBJ1-1
d_gene: NA
v_gene: TRBV7-2

CDR3nt: TGTGCCAGCAGCCAAGTTGGGCAGGCGTTCACTCAGCCCCAGCATTTT
CDR3aa: CASSQVGQAFTQPQHF
abundance: NA
j_gene: TRBJ1-5
d_gene: NA
v_gene: TRBV14

CDR3nt: TGTGCCAGTAGATCGGGACAGGGAGTTCAGCCCCAGCATTTT
CDR3aa: CASRSGQGVQPQHF
abundance: NA
j_gene: TRBJ1-5
d_gene: TRBD1
v_gene: TRBV19

CDR3nt: TGTGCCAGCAGCCCCGGACCGGTGGGTGAGACCCAGTACTTC
CDR3aa: CASSPGPVGETQYF
abundance: NA
j_gene: TRBJ2-5
d_gene: NA
v_gene: TRBV11-2

CDR3nt: TGTGCCAGCAGTATCCGGGACAGGGCTCGCAATGAGCAGTTCTTC
CDR3aa: CASSIRDRARNEQFF
abundance: NA
j_gene: TRBJ2-1
d_gene: TRBD1
v_gene: TRBV7-2

CDR3nt: TGCGCCAGCAGCTTTGGAGGTGATGGTCAGCCCCAGCATTTT
CDR3aa: CASSFGGDGQPQHF
abundance: NA
j_gene: TRBJ1-5
d_gene: NA
v_gene: TRBV5-1

CDR3nt: TGTGCCAGCAGCCGGACAGGGGCTGTGGCAGCTTTCTTT
CDR3aa: CASSRTGAVAAFF
abundance: NA
j_gene: TRBJ1-1
d_gene: TRBD1
v_gene: TRBV4-2

CDR3nt: TGTGCCAGCAGCTTCGGCGGGGGGTCCCCCAATGAGCAGTTCTTC
CDR3aa: CASSFGGGSPNEQFF
abundance: NA
j_gene: TRBJ2-1
d_gene: TRBD2
v_gene: TRBV7-2

CDR3nt: TGTGCCAGCACTCCGGGACCAAATCAGCCCCAGCATTTT
CDR3aa: CASTPGPNQPQHF
abundance: NA
j_gene: TRBJ1-5
d_gene: NA
v_gene: TRBV6-1

CDR3nt: TGTGCCAGCAGCCCCCACGAGGGGACAGGGTTCTACACCTTC
CDR3aa: CASSPHEGTGFYTF
abundance: NA
j_gene: TRBJ1-2
d_gene: TRBD1
v_gene: TRBV14

CDR3nt: TGCAGCGTTGTCCGTCCCCGGGGCATAGATACGCAGTATTTT
CDR3aa: CSVVRPRGIDTQYF
abundance: NA
j_gene: TRBJ2-3
d_gene: NA
v_gene: TRBV29-1